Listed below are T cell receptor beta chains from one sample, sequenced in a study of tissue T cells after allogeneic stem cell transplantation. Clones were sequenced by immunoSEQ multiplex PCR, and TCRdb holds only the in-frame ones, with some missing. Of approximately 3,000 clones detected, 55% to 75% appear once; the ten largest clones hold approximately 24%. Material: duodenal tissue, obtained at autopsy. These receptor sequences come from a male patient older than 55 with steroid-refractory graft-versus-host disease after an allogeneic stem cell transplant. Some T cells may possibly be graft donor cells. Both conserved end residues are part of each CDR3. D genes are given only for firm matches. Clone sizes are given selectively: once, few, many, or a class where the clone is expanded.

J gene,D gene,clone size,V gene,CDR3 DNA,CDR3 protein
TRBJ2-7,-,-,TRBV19,TGTGCCAGTAGCCCAACCTGGGACTTACACTACGAGCAGTACTTC,CASSPTWDLHYEQYF
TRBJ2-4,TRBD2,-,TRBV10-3,TGTGCCACGAGGACTAGCGCGGGTTTCAACATTCAGTACTTC,CATRTSAGFNIQYF
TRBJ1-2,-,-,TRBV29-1,TGCAGCGTCGCCTCGGGGGGGGGCTATGGCTACACCTTC,CSVASGGGYGYTF
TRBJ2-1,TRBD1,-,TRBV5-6,TGTGCCAGCAGCTTAGGGACAGGGGGCTCGCAGTTCTTC,CASSLGTGGSQFF
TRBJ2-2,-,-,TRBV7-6,TGTGCCAGCAGCTTAGCCCCACAGGGCCGGGGCACCGGGGAGCTGTTTTTT,CASSLAPQGRGTGELFF
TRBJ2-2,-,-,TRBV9,TGTGCCAGCAGCGTAGTAAGCACCGGGGAGCTGTTTTTT,CASSVVSTGELFF
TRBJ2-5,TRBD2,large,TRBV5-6,TGTGCCAGCAGCTTGGTGGCCGGGGGGGGAGAGACCCAGTACTTC,CASSLVAGGGETQYF
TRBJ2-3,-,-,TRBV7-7,TGTGCCAGCAGCCCGGGTCAGCTTAGCACAGATACGCAGTATTTT,CASSPGQLSTDTQYF
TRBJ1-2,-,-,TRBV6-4,TGTGCCAGCAGAGTAGGGACACCACAGCCATCCTATGGCTACACCTTC,CASRVGTPQPSYGYTF
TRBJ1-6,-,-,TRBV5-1,TGCGCCAGCAGCTTGGCCAGGAACCGGTATAATTCACCCCTCCACTTT,CASSLARNRYNSPLHF
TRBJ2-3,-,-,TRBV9,TGTGCCAGCAGCGTAGTTCAGGGGTTCACAGATACGCAGTATTTT,CASSVVQGFTDTQYF
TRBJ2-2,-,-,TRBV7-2,TGTGCCAGCAGCTTAGATACAACGAACACCGGGGAGCTGTTTTTT,CASSLDTTNTGELFF
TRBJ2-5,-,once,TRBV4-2,TGTGCCAGCAGCCAAGGCGGCGCGGTGGGGGGGCATGAGACCCAGTACTTC,CASSQGGAVGGHETQYF
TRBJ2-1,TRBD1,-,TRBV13,TGTGCCAGCAGCTCGACAGGGGTTAGGAATGAGCAGTTCTTC,CASSSTGVRNEQFF
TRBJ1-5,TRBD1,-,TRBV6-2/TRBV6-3,TGTGCCAGCAGTCCCCACAGGGGGATCGATGGTGAGCCCCAGCATTTT,CASSPHRGIDGEPQHF
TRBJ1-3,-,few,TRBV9,TGTGCCAGCAGCCCCAGGACGTCCTCTGGAAACACCATATATTTT,CASSPRTSSGNTIYF
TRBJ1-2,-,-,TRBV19,TGTGCCAGTAGCGCTGACGGGAGTTATGGCTACACCTTC,CASSADGSYGYTF
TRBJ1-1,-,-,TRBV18,TGTGCCAGCTCACCGGGGCAGGCTACTGAAGCTTTCTTT,CASSPGQATEAFF
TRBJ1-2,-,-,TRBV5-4,TGTGCCAGCAGCTTGGATTCCCCGTTCTATGGCTACACCTTC,CASSLDSPFYGYTF
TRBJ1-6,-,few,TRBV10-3,TGTGCCGCACAGACGGACCCGGCCGGATCACCCCTCCACTTT,CAAQTDPAGSPLHF
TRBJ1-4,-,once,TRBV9,TGTGCCAGCAGCGTAGGAGGAACTAATGAAAAACTGTTTTTT,CASSVGGTNEKLFF
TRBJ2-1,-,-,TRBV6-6,TGTGCCAGCCGGAGGAGGGGTGAGCAGTTCTTC,CASRRRGEQFF
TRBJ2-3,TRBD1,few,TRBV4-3,TGCGCCAGCAGCAAACGGGACAGGGCCACAGATACGCAGTATTTT,CASSKRDRATDTQYF
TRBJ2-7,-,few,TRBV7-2,TGTGCCAGCAGCTTAGCGCCGGGGTCGGTCCACAGCGAGCAGTACTTC,CASSLAPGSVHSEQYF
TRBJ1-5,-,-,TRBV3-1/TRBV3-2,TGTGCCAGCGGGGGCCGCGCCCTGTACAATCAGCCCCAGCATTTT,CASGGRALYNQPQHF
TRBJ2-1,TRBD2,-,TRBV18,TGTGCCAGCTCAAGGTACAGCGGGGGGGTCTACAATGAGCAGTTCTTC,CASSRYSGGVYNEQFF